This TCR beta chain is from a study of T-cell reconstitution after alpha-beta-depleted transplantation in children. For TCRbeta, the library was prepared with unique molecular identifiers. MiXCR, applied by TCRdb to the PCR reads, yields one record per CDR3 protein. The sample lists around 700,000 distinct CDR3 sequences; 10% to 15% were seen once. The CDR3 has 14 amino acids. CDR1 SQVTM and CDR2 ANQGSEA come from the germline V gene. Trimming took off 7 bases at V and 0 bases at J, with 14 bases between the two ends. This clonotype was observed at least ten times. The material sequenced was PBMCs, taken before TCRalphabeta/CD19-depleted stem cell transplant. This TCR came from a girl aged 2-10 years with congenital amegakaryocytic thrombocytopenia, due to receive a stem cell transplant. The chain uses TRBV29-1 and TRBJ2-3; D is undetermined. CDR3 region: CSAYRRASTDTQYF. The CDR3 DNA reads as TGCAGCGCCTACCGGCGCGCTAGCACAGATACGCAGTATTTT.